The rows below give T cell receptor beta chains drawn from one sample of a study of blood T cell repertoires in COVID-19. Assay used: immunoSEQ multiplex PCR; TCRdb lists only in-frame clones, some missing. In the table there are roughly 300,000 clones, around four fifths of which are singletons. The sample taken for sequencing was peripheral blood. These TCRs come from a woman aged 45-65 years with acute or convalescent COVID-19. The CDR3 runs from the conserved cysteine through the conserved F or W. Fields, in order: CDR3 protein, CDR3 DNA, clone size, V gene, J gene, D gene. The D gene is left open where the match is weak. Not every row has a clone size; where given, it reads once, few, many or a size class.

CDR3: CASSQDSGRWDRGPPAHNEQFF; DNA: TGTGCCAGCAGCCAAGATTCTGGGAGGTGGGACAGGGGGCCCCCAGCCCACAATGAGCAGTTCTTC; size: -; V: TRBV3-1/TRBV3-2; J: TRBJ2-1; D: TRBD1
CDR3: CASEGGDYGYTF; DNA: TGTGCCAGTGAGGGAGGGGACTATGGCTACACCTTC; size: -; V: TRBV19; J: TRBJ1-2; D: -
CDR3: CASSFSGATDTQYF; DNA: TGCGCCAGCAGCTTTAGCGGAGCCACAGATACGCAGTATTTT; size: -; V: TRBV5-1; J: TRBJ2-3; D: -
CDR3: CATSPGQGQFATNEKLFF; DNA: TGTGCCACCAGCCCCGGACAGGGTCAATTTGCAACTAATGAAAAACTGTTTTTT; size: -; V: TRBV15; J: TRBJ1-4; D: TRBD1
CDR3: CASLLKATEAFF; DNA: TGTGCCAGTCTACTTAAAGCCACTGAAGCTTTCTTT; size: -; V: TRBV6-5; J: TRBJ1-1; D: -
CDR3: CASSRAGDTQYF; DNA: TGTGCCAGCAGCCGAGCGGGAGATACGCAGTATTTT; size: -; V: TRBV7-3; J: TRBJ2-3; D: -
CDR3: CASSFRGSYNEQFF; DNA: TGTGCCAGCAGTTTCAGGGGTTCCTACAATGAGCAGTTCTTC; size: -; V: TRBV27; J: TRBJ2-1; D: -
CDR3: CSASPRNEQFF; DNA: TGCAGTGCTAGCCCCCGCAATGAGCAGTTCTTC; size: -; V: TRBV20-1; J: TRBJ2-1; D: -
CDR3: CASSLQRSTEAFF; DNA: TGTGCCAGCAGCTTGCAAAGGAGCACTGAAGCTTTCTTT; size: -; V: TRBV5-4; J: TRBJ1-1; D: -
CDR3: CASSLVGGDGETQYF; DNA: TGCGCCAGCAGCTTGGTCGGGGGAGACGGAGAGACCCAGTACTTC; size: -; V: TRBV5-1; J: TRBJ2-5; D: -
CDR3: CASSPSGLVVDEQFF; DNA: TGTGCCAGCAGCCCCAGCGGACTAGTGGTTGATGAGCAGTTCTTC; size: -; V: TRBV11-2; J: TRBJ2-1; D: TRBD2
CDR3: CSVESPCNEQFF; DNA: TGCAGCGTTGAGTCCCCCTGCAATGAGCAGTTCTTC; size: -; V: TRBV29-1; J: TRBJ2-1; D: -
CDR3: CATSLWDTGEAFF; DNA: TGTGCCACCAGCCTCTGGGACACGGGGGAAGCTTTCTTT; size: -; V: TRBV15; J: TRBJ1-1; D: -
CDR3: CASSRGGLAGDEQYF; DNA: TGTGCCAGCAGCCGGGGGGGCCTAGCGGGTGACGAGCAGTACTTC; size: -; V: TRBV9; J: TRBJ2-7; D: TRBD2
CDR3: CASSSQGNTEAFF; DNA: TGTGCCAGCAGCTCGCAGGGGAACACTGAAGCTTTCTTT; size: -; V: TRBV14; J: TRBJ1-1; D: -
CDR3: CASSSGQGAYQPQHF; DNA: TGTGCCAGCAGTTCGGGACAGGGGGCTTATCAGCCCCAGCATTTT; size: few; V: TRBV11-2; J: TRBJ1-5; D: TRBD1
CDR3: CASSEVQEPHGYTF; DNA: TGTGCCAGCAGTGAAGTACAGGAGCCCCATGGCTACACCTTC; size: -; V: TRBV6-1; J: TRBJ1-2; D: -
CDR3: CASSGRGQGMPEAFF; DNA: TGTGCCAGCAGCGGAAGAGGACAGGGAATGCCTGAAGCTTTCTTT; size: -; V: TRBV25-1; J: TRBJ1-1; D: TRBD1
CDR3: CASSLETGVNTEAFF; DNA: TGCGCCAGCAGCTTGGAGACAGGGGTGAACACTGAAGCTTTCTTT; size: -; V: TRBV5-1; J: TRBJ1-1; D: TRBD1
CDR3: CASSQDLRPGGNSGYTF; DNA: TGTGCCAGCAGCCAAGATCTCCGTCCAGGCGGGAATAGTGGCTACACCTTC; size: few; V: TRBV4-2; J: TRBJ1-2; D: -
CDR3: CASSLSNGADTQYF; DNA: TGTGCCAGCAGCTTATCTAATGGGGCTGATACGCAGTATTTT; size: -; V: TRBV7-9; J: TRBJ2-3; D: -
CDR3: CASRRAQWDSPLHF; DNA: TGTGCCAGCAGGCGGGCCCAATGGGATTCACCCCTCCACTTT; size: -; V: TRBV6-5; J: TRBJ1-6; D: -
CDR3: CASSWGLAGGEQYF; DNA: TGTGCCAGCAGCTGGGGACTAGCGGGAGGAGAGCAGTACTTC; size: -; V: TRBV7-2; J: TRBJ2-7; D: TRBD2
CDR3: CASSLRLAAPVLEQYF; DNA: TGTGCCAGCAGCTTACGGCTAGCGGCCCCGGTGCTGGAGCAGTACTTC; size: -; V: TRBV7-2; J: TRBJ2-7; D: TRBD2
CDR3: CASSEEGTGNYEQYF; DNA: TGTGCCAGCAGTGAAGAGGGGACAGGTAACTACGAGCAGTACTTC; size: -; V: TRBV2; J: TRBJ2-7; D: TRBD1
CDR3: CASSSQYRGVGETQYF; DNA: TGTGCCAGCAGCTCGCAATACAGGGGGGTTGGAGAGACCCAGTACTTC; size: -; V: TRBV7-8; J: TRBJ2-5; D: TRBD1
CDR3: CASSLKGLAILSYNEQFF; DNA: TGTGCCAGCAGTTTAAAGGGACTAGCTATTCTGAGTTACAATGAGCAGTTCTTC; size: -; V: TRBV27; J: TRBJ2-1; D: TRBD2
CDR3: CASSLDSQGNSPLHF; DNA: TGTGCCAGCAGCTTAGATAGCCAGGGGAATTCACCCCTCCACTTT; size: -; V: TRBV11-3; J: TRBJ1-6; D: -
CDR3: CASSLAGGRFSGYTF; DNA: TGTGCCAGCAGCTTAGCGGGCGGGCGTTTTAGTGGCTACACCTTC; size: -; V: TRBV7-9; J: TRBJ1-2; D: -
CDR3: CASSVGTGPNEKLFF; DNA: TGTGCCAGCAGCGTAGGTACAGGCCCGAATGAAAAACTGTTTTTT; size: -; V: TRBV9; J: TRBJ1-4; D: -
CDR3: CASSSQGFGNQPQHF; DNA: TGTGCCAGCAGCTCACAGGGCTTCGGCAATCAGCCCCAGCATTTT; size: -; V: TRBV7-2; J: TRBJ1-5; D: -
CDR3: CAWGQDQETQYF; DNA: TGTGCCTGGGGACAGGACCAAGAGACCCAGTACTTC; size: -; V: TRBV30; J: TRBJ2-5; D: TRBD1
CDR3: CASRLGRGETQYF; DNA: TGTGCCAGCAGATTGGGTCGGGGAGAGACCCAGTACTTC; size: -; V: TRBV6-5; J: TRBJ2-5; D: -
CDR3: CASSGRLADLYNEQFF; DNA: TGTGCCAGCAGTGGTAGACTAGCGGACTTATACAATGAGCAGTTCTTC; size: -; V: TRBV6-1; J: TRBJ2-1; D: TRBD2
CDR3: CATSDGTGEGYTF; DNA: TGTGCCACCAGTGACGGGACAGGGGAAGGCTACACCTTC; size: -; V: TRBV24-1; J: TRBJ1-2; D: TRBD1
CDR3: CASSMSRGVGDTQYF; DNA: TGTGCCAGTAGTATGTCTCGGGGAGTGGGAGATACGCAGTATTTT; size: -; V: TRBV19; J: TRBJ2-3; D: -
CDR3: CASSPNRYNEQYF; DNA: TGTGCCAGCAGCCCCAACAGGTACAACGAGCAGTACTTC; size: -; V: TRBV7-2; J: TRBJ2-7; D: -
CDR3: CASSLDALTPMNTEAFF; DNA: TGTGCCAGCAGCCTAGACGCACTCACCCCCATGAACACTGAAGCTTTCTTT; size: once; V: TRBV11-3; J: TRBJ1-1; D: -